Listed here are 6 T cell receptor beta chains from one sample, sequenced in a study of shared clonotypes between healthy human individuals. Naive CD8 cells comprised CD45RO-negative, CCR7-positively selected cells, excluding terminally differentiated effector memory CD45RA+ cells. The protocol was immunoSEQ multiplex PCR, while the TCRdb copy is restricted to in-frame clones and leaves out a portion. The table records a few million clones, about 93% of them present only once. What was sequenced was naive CD8+ T cells from PBMCs. The receptors here all came from a man aged 18-30 years in good health. Some clones in this sample may be carry-over from other donors' samples.

The chain carries TRBV27 and TRBJ2-7, with TRBD1 as a possible D gene (6 bases). Trimming cost V 8 bases and J 7 bases, with 18 bases left between them. Germline CDR1 MNHEY, CDR2 SMNVEV (reference sequence). The CDR3 is made up of 13 amino acids. In DNA, the CDR3 is TGTGCCAGCCCGTTGGGGGCCCCTTGGGAGCAGTACTTC. It translates to CASPLGAPWEQYF.

The chain uses TRBV6-5 and TRBJ1-1; 8 nucleotides agree with TRBD1. Germline CDR1 reads MNHEY; CDR2 reads SVGAGI. Unmatched junction bases numbered 3, after V lost 2 bases and J lost 1 base. The CDR3 loop spans 15 amino acids. This CDR3 is CASSYPGTGNTEAFF. DNA for the CDR3: TGTGCCAGCAGTTACCCAGGGACAGGGAACACTGAAGCTTTCTTT.

V and J are TRBV7-8 and TRBJ2-4; 7 nucleotides line up with TRBD1. The CDR3 extends over 14 amino acids. Trimming cost V 6 bases and J 0 bases; bases outside gene matches: 2. CDR1 and CDR2 from the germline V gene are SGHVS and FQNEAQ. The CDR3, as DNA: TGTGCCAGCAGACCAGGGGGAGCCAAAAACATTCAGTACTTC. It translates to CASRPGGAKNIQYF.

This chain uses TRBV5-1 with TRBJ2-7; perhaps TRBD2 as D (5 bases). The ends were cut back, 0 bases at V and 0 bases at J, with 16 bases in the middle. This CDR3 region has 17 residues. Per germline, CDR1 SGHRS and CDR2 YFSETQ. This CDR3 reads CASSLVSRETASYEQYF. The CDR3 bases are TGCGCCAGCAGCTTGGTATCGAGGGAAACCGCCTCCTACGAGCAGTACTTC.

This clone was seen only once. This chain connects TRBV18 to TRBJ2-7; a possible D gene is TRBD1 (5 bases). Trimming removed 2 bases at V and 0 bases at J, with 11 bases between. Germline V lookup: CDR1 KGHSH, CDR2 LQKENI. The CDR3 runs to 15 residues. As DNA, the CDR3 is TGTGCCAGCTCACCAGTGACAGACATCTCCTACGAGCAGTACTTC. It is translated as CASSPVTDISYEQYF.

V usage is TRBV27 and J usage is TRBJ1-2; 9 bases map to TRBD1. J lost 2 bases, V lost 3 bases, and 7 bases had no gene match. The CDR3 totals 16 residues. Germline V lookup: CDR1 MNHEY, CDR2 SMNVEV (reference sequence). Here the CDR3 reads CASSFVSTGGNYGYTF. Written as DNA, the CDR3 is TGTGCCAGCAGTTTTGTCTCGACAGGGGGAAACTATGGCTACACCTTC.